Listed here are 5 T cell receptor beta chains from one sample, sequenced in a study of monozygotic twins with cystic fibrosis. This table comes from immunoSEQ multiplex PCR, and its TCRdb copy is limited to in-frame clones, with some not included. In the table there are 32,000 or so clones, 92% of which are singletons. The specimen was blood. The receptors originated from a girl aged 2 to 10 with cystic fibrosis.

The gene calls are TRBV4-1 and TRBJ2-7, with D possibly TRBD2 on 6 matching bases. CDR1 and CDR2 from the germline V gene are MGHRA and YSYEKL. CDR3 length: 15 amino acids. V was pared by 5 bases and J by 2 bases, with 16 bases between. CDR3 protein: CASSAEDGTPYEQYF. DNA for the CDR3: TGCGCCAGCAGCGCAGAGGATGGGACTCCCTACGAGCAGTACTTC.

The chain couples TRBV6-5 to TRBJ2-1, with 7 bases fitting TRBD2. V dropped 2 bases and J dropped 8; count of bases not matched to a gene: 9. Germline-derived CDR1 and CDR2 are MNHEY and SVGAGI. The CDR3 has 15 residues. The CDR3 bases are TGTGCCAGCAGTTACGAGGGACTACTCTTCGATGAGCAGTTCTTC. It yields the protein CASSYEGLLFDEQFF.

The CDR3 bases are TGTGCCAGCAGCCCCCGGACAGGACTTAACAATGAGCAGTTCTTC. Its translation is CASSPRTGLNNEQFF. V is TRBV9 and J is TRBJ2-1; 7 positions match TRBD1. V lost 4 bases, J lost 5 bases, and 9 bases stayed unmatched. This CDR3 contains 15 residues. In germline, CDR1 is SGDLS, CDR2 YYNGEE.

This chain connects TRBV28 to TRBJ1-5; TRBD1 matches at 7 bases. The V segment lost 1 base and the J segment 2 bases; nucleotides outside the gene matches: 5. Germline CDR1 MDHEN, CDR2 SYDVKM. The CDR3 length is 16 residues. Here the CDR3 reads CASSLFWDRRNQPQHF. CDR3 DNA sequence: TGTGCCAGCAGTTTATTTTGGGACAGACGCAATCAGCCCCAGCATTTT.

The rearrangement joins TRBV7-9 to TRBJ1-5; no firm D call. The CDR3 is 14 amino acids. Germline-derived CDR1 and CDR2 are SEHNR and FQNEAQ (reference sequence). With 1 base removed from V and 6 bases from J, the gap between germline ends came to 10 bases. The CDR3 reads CASSLGGDSQPQHF. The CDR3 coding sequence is TGTGCCAGCAGCTTAGGGGGAGACTCTCAGCCCCAGCATTTT.